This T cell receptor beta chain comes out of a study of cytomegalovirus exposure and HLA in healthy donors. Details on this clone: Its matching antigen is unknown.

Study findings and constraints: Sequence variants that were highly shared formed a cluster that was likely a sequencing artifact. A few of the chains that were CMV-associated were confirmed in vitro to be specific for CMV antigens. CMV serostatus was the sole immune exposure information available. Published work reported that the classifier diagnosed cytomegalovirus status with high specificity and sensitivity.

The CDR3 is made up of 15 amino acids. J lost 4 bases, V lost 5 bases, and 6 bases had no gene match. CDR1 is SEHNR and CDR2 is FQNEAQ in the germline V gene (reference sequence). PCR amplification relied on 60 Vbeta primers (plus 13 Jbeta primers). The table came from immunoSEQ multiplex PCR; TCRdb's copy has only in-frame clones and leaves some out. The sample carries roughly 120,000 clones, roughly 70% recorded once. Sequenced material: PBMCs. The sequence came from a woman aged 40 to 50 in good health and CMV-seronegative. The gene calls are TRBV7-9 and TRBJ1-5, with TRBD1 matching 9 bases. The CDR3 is CASSPGTGNNQPQHF. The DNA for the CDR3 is TGTGCCAGCAGCCCGGGGACAGGGAATAATCAGCCCCAGCATTTT.